This is a list of T cell receptor beta chains from one sample in a study of memory CD8 T cells in hepatitis C reinfection. Some clones are missing from TCRdb's copy, which holds only in-frame ones; the method was immunoSEQ multiplex PCR. The sample includes just over 50,000 clones, under 90% of them seen just once. Sequenced input: naive CD8+ T cells sorted from blood. The receptors shown here come from a young man with hepatitis C virus infection. The CDR3 runs from the conserved cysteine through the conserved F or W. The D gene is left open where the match is weak. Size is omitted from some rows. Given values are once, few, many or a class for expanded clones.

TRBJ2-7 . 14 TRBV2 TRBD1 CASSSGQAPGEQYF TGTGCCAGCAGTTCCGGACAGGCCCCTGGGGAGCAGTACTTC
TRBJ2-1 . 15 TRBV18 TRBD2 CASSPEAGPYNEQFF TGTGCCAGCTCACCGGAAGCGGGACCCTACAATGAGCAGTTCTTC
TRBJ2-3 few 14 TRBV2 . CASTQDSLTDTQYF TGTGCCAGCACCCAAGACTCACTCACAGATACGCAGTATTTT
TRBJ1-2 . 13 TRBV28 TRBD1 CASSLTGADGYTF TGTGCCAGCAGTTTAACAGGGGCGGATGGCTACACCTTC
TRBJ2-7 . 16 TRBV18 TRBD1 CASSPGGQGISYEQYF TGTGCCAGCTCACCAGGGGGACAGGGGATCTCCTACGAGCAGTACTTC
TRBJ1-4 . 17 TRBV5-8 . CASSLAADSWFGEKLFF TGTGCCAGCAGCTTGGCCGCGGACAGTTGGTTCGGTGAAAAACTGTTTTTT
TRBJ2-3 . 16 TRBV6-5 TRBD2 CASSYSASGGLDTQYF TGTGCTAGCAGTTACTCGGCTAGCGGGGGCCTAGATACGCAGTATTTT
TRBJ2-3 . 16 TRBV7-8 . CASSENRVTSTDTQYF TGTGCCAGCAGCGAAAACAGGGTCACTAGCACAGATACGCAGTATTTT
TRBJ2-1 . 16 TRBV9 . CASSPRASSFYNEQFF TGTGCCAGCAGCCCCCGCGCTAGCAGCTTCTACAATGAGCAGTTCTTC
TRBJ1-1 . 14 TRBV7-9 . CASSTPVLNTEAFF TGTGCCAGCAGCACCCCGGTCCTGAACACTGAAGCTTTCTTT
TRBJ2-1 . 15 TRBV4-1 TRBD2 CASSLSGVTYNEQFF TGCGCCAGCAGCCTCAGCGGGGTTACTTACAATGAGCAGTTCTTC
TRBJ1-1 . 15 TRBV19 TRBD1 CASSIAGTGLSEAFF TGTGCCAGTAGTATAGCGGGGACAGGGTTGTCTGAAGCTTTCTTT
TRBJ2-7 . 16 TRBV10-3 . CAISPISGISSYEQYF TGTGCCATCAGTCCTATTAGCGGTATAAGCTCCTACGAGCAGTACTTC
TRBJ1-2 . 16 TRBV9 . CASSVSRDIFNYGYTF TGTGCCAGCAGCGTCTCCCGGGACATTTTTAACTATGGCTACACCTTC
TRBJ1-1 . 15 TRBV19 . CASSIAGMARTEAFF TGTGCCAGTAGTATAGCAGGGATGGCGCGGACTGAAGCTTTCTTT
TRBJ1-5 . 13 TRBV7-3 TRBD1 CASSPTGSQPQHF TGTGCCAGCAGCCCGACAGGGTCGCAGCCCCAGCATTTT
TRBJ1-1 . 14 TRBV6-1 TRBD1 CASSPRQGWTEAFF TGTGCCAGCAGTCCTAGACAGGGATGGACTGAAGCTTTCTTT
TRBJ1-1 . 12 TRBV29-1 . CSVLDLNTEAFF TGCAGCGTTTTGGACTTGAACACTGAAGCTTTCTTT
TRBJ1-1 . 15 TRBV5-1 . CASSLIHGASTEAFF TGCGCCAGCAGCTTGATTCATGGGGCGAGCACTGAAGCTTTCTTT
TRBJ1-5 . 15 TRBV7-2 TRBD1 CASSRYQGDNQPQHF TGTGCCAGCAGCCGATATCAGGGGGATAATCAGCCCCAGCATTTT
TRBJ2-1 . 15 TRBV27 TRBD2 CASSLSGAGYNEQFF TGTGCCAGCAGTCTAAGCGGGGCAGGCTACAATGAGCAGTTCTTC
TRBJ2-3 once 17 TRBV19 TRBD1 CASSILLGDRGTDTQYF TGTGCCAGTAGTATTTTATTAGGGGACAGGGGAACAGATACGCAGTATTTT
TRBJ2-7 . 15 TRBV28 . CASSPTGDSSYEQYF TGTGCCAGCAGTCCAACCGGGGACTCCTCCTACGAGCAGTACTTC
TRBJ1-6 . 18 TRBV19 TRBD1 CASSLTGSGRVGDSPLHF TGTGCCAGTAGCCTGACAGGGAGCGGACGAGTTGGGGATTCACCCCTCCACTTT
TRBJ2-5 . 14 TRBV29-1 TRBD2 CSAVPGLARETQYF TGCAGCGCCGTTCCGGGACTAGCGAGAGAGACTCAGTACTTC
TRBJ1-2 . 13 TRBV6-1 . CASRHREDNGYTF TGTGCCAGCAGACACAGAGAAGACAATGGCTACACCTTC
TRBJ1-1 . 12 TRBV5-4 . CASSFGQSEAFF TGTGCCAGCAGCTTTGGGCAGTCTGAAGCTTTCTTT
TRBJ2-7 once 15 TRBV2 . CASSEAGPGTYEQYF TGTGCCAGCAGTGAAGCGGGTCCCGGGACCTACGAGCAGTACTTC
TRBJ1-3 . 13 TRBV29-1 . CSVATGAGNTIYF TGCAGCGTCGCGACAGGTGCAGGAAACACCATATATTTT
TRBJ2-2 . 16 TRBV7-9 . CASSFTGRAGTGELFF TGTGCCAGCAGCTTCACAGGGAGGGCGGGCACCGGGGAGCTGTTTTTT
TRBJ2-1 . 15 TRBV11-3 TRBD1 CASSSGTASYNEQFF TGTGCCAGCAGCTCCGGGACAGCCTCCTACAATGAGCAGTTCTTC
TRBJ1-5 . 14 TRBV19 . CASSISSSSQPQHF TGTGCCAGTAGTATAAGCAGTTCTAGTCAGCCCCAGCATTTT
TRBJ1-5 . 17 TRBV2 TRBD1 CASSDPRQGKSNQPQHF TGTGCCAGCAGCGACCCTCGACAGGGAAAGAGCAATCAGCCCCAGCATTTT
TRBJ2-5 . 14 TRBV30 . CAWNRGEEQETQYF TGTGCCTGGAATCGCGGAGAGGAGCAAGAGACCCAGTACTTC
TRBJ1-4 few 15 TRBV9 . CASSASWLPGEKLFF TGTGCCAGCAGCGCTTCCTGGCTACCGGGGGAAAAACTGTTTTTT
TRBJ1-1 . 14 TRBV5-6 . CASSLGGGFTEAFF TGTGCCAGCAGCTTGGGGGGGGGCTTCACTGAAGCTTTCTTT
TRBJ1-3 . 19 TRBV30 . CAWTRGRVGTLLSGNTIYF TGTGCCTGGACCAGGGGCAGGGTCGGGACCTTACTCTCTGGAAACACCATATATTTT
TRBJ2-7 . 14 TRBV5-6 . CASSLAPDSYEQYF TGTGCCAGCAGCTTGGCCCCAGACTCCTACGAGCAGTACTTC
TRBJ2-1 . 14 TRBV13 TRBD1 CASSSGTGVCEQFF TGTGCCAGCAGCAGTGGGACAGGGGTATGCGAGCAGTTCTTC
TRBJ1-5 . 12 TRBV27 TRBD1 CASSSGTGPQHF TGTGCCAGCAGTTCCGGGACAGGTCCCCAGCATTTT
TRBJ2-1 . 18 TRBV7-9 TRBD2 CASSSSGTSGERGFEQFF TGTGCCAGCAGCTCATCCGGGACTAGCGGGGAGCGGGGCTTTGAGCAGTTCTTC
TRBJ2-7 . 13 TRBV6-5 . CASSEGGSYEQYF TGTGCCAGCAGTGAAGGGGGATCCTACGAGCAGTACTTC
TRBJ2-1 . 14 TRBV19 . CASSTTGSYNEQFF TGTGCCAGTAGTACCACGGGTTCCTACAATGAGCAGTTCTTC
TRBJ1-1 . 12 TRBV5-5 . CASSSEGTEAFF TGTGCCAGCAGCTCGGAGGGCACTGAAGCTTTCTTT
TRBJ2-1 . 13 TRBV5-1 . CASSTSGASEQFF TGCGCCAGCAGCACCTCAGGGGCTAGTGAGCAGTTCTTC
TRBJ2-3 . 17 TRBV5-1 . CASSLPPQITSTDTQYF TGCGCCAGCAGCTTGCCCCCTCAGATAACCAGCACAGATACGCAGTATTTT
TRBJ2-1 . 15 TRBV2 TRBD2 CASRGASGNYNEQFF TGTGCCAGCCGAGGGGCTAGCGGGAACTACAATGAGCAGTTCTTC
TRBJ2-3 . 14 TRBV13 TRBD2 CASSTSGDTDTQYF TGTGCCAGCAGCACTAGCGGCGACACAGATACGCAGTATTTT
TRBJ2-3 once 16 TRBV7-6 TRBD1 CASSLGTGGRTDTQYF TGTGCCAGCAGCTTGGGGACAGGGGGCCGTACAGATACGCAGTATTTT
TRBJ1-2 few 13 TRBV28 TRBD1 CASSSTGGVGYTF TGTGCCAGCAGTTCGACAGGGGGCGTTGGCTACACCTTC
TRBJ1-2 . 15 TRBV7-9 . CASSLATDANYGYTF TGTGCCAGCAGCCTAGCGACAGACGCAAACTATGGCTACACCTTC
TRBJ2-7 once 15 TRBV5-1 TRBD1 CASSLAQGQIYEQYF TGCGCCAGCAGCTTGGCCCAGGGACAGATCTACGAGCAGTACTTC
TRBJ2-7 . 14 TRBV27 TRBD2 CASSFSSGSYEQYF TGTGCCAGCAGTTTCTCTAGCGGATCCTACGAGCAGTACTTC
TRBJ1-5 few 15 TRBV4-1 . CASSQVGSHGQPQHF TGCGCCAGCAGCCAAGTCGGGTCCCATGGGCAGCCCCAGCATTTT
TRBJ2-7 . 15 TRBV7-9 TRBD1 CASSLAQGLDYEQYF TGTGCCAGCAGCTTAGCACAGGGGCTCGACTACGAGCAGTACTTC
TRBJ2-7 few 15 TRBV7-8 . CASSLGAGPAYEQYF TGTGCCAGCAGCTTAGGAGCAGGGCCTGCCTACGAGCAGTACTTC
TRBJ1-2 . 15 TRBV2 TRBD1 CASSGRTGGAGGYTF TGTGCCAGCAGTGGCAGGACAGGGGGCGCGGGGGGCTACACCTTC